The 8 T cell receptor beta chains given below trace back to one sample, sequenced in a study of blood T cell repertoires in COVID-19. Method: immunoSEQ multiplex PCR; TCRdb's copy keeps in-frame clones and lacks some. This sample has fewer than 300,000 clones, with about 80% found just once. The sample consisted of peripheral blood. Every receptor here comes from a person aged 65 to 79 with COVID-19, enrolled during active disease.

This rearrangement joins TRBV9 to TRBJ1-2, with D uncertain. CDR3 length equals 13 residues. The ends were cut back, 2 bases at V and 1 base at J, with 6 bases in the middle. Germline CDR1 SGDLS, CDR2 YYNGEE. In nucleotides, the CDR3 is TGTGCCAGCAGCGTGGTCAGTAACTATGGCTACACCTTC. Translated, it gives CASSVVSNYGYTF. Supplemented by reference TRBV9 and TRBJ1-2, the full variable domain reads DSGVTQTPKHLITATGQRVTLRCSPRSGDLSVYWYQQSLDQGLQFLIQYYNGEERAKGNILERFSAQQFPDLHSELNLSSLELGDSALYFCASSVVSNYGYTFGSGTRLTVV.

This clone was found once. The rearrangement joins TRBV4-3 to TRBJ1-2; D is possibly TRBD1 (5 bases). V shed 0 bases and J shed 8 bases, with 13 bases lying between them. CDR1 and CDR2 (germline): LGHNA, YSLEER. The CDR3 consists of 14 residues. The CDR3 reads CASSQDLTVGGYTF. The CDR3 DNA sequence: TGCGCCAGCAGCCAAGATCTGACAGTTGGGGGCTACACCTTC.

Regarding this clone: At one end the junction does not follow the germline gene, possibly because of a read error. The chain couples TRBV19 to TRBJ2-3; possibly TRBD2 for D (5 bases). The germline V gene has CDR1 LNHDA and CDR2 SQIVND (reference sequence). The CDR3 spans 15 residues. The CDR3 coding sequence is TGTGCCAGTAGTATGGGCGGAGGAAGCACAGATGCGCAGTATTTT. Protein product: CASSMGGGSTDAQYF.

The chain links TRBV4-1 to TRBJ2-5, with 7 positions matching TRBD2. The J segment lost 5 bases and the V segment lost 4 bases, leaving 16 bases of the junction unmatched. This CDR3 contains 17 residues. The germline CDR1 and CDR2 sequences are MGHRA and YSYEKL. As DNA, the CDR3 is TGCGCCAGCAGCCGTCTGCGGGAGAGGGATCTCACGGAGACCCAGTACTTC. Its translation: CASSRLRERDLTETQYF.

The rearrangement uses TRBV5-1 and TRBJ1-2; 7 nucleotides line up with TRBD1. Unmatched junction bases numbered 9, after V lost 4 bases and J lost 6 bases. This CDR3 region has 14 residues. Per the germline V gene, CDR1 is SGHRS and CDR2 is YFSETQ. In DNA form, the CDR3 reads TGCGCCAGCAGCACCAGGGGGAAGGTCGATGGCTACACCTTC. It is translated as CASSTRGKVDGYTF. The whole variable domain, filled in from reference TRBV5-1 and TRBJ1-2, reads KAGVTQTPRYLIKTRGQQVTLSCSPISGHRSVSWYQQTPGQGLQFLFEYFSETQRNKGNFPGRFSGRQFSNSRSEMNVSTLELGDSALYLCASSTRGKVDGYTFGSGTRLTVV.

This sequence joins TRBV5-1 and TRBJ1-2; possible D gene TRBD1, 5 bases. V was clipped by 3 bases and J by 2 bases, with 11 bases between them. The CDR3 covers 14 residues. Per germline, CDR1 SGHRS and CDR2 YFSETQ. The CDR3 DNA follows: TGCGCCAGCAGCTCTATAACAGGAAACTATGGCTACACCTTC. It yields the protein CASSSITGNYGYTF.

The V gene is TRBV19, the J gene TRBJ1-5; 7 bases agree with TRBD1. The germline CDR1 and CDR2 sequences are LNHDA and SQIVND (reference sequence). The J segment lost 7 bases and the V segment lost 4 bases, leaving 10 bases of the junction unmatched. This CDR3 has 15 residues. In DNA form, the CDR3 reads TGTGCCAGTAGTACACTGGACAGGCTAGAACAGCCCCAGCATTTT. Amino acids: CASSTLDRLEQPQHF.

The genes are TRBV5-1 and TRBJ2-7, with a tentative D call TRBD2 (5 bases). The V gene lost 2 bases and the J gene lost 0 bases, with 6 bases spanning the gap. The germline V gene encodes CDR1 SGHRS and CDR2 YFSETQ. This CDR3 spans 13 amino acids. The CDR3 nucleotides are TGCGCCAGCAGCTTTGGGAGCTCCTACGAGCAGTACTTC. It yields the protein CASSFGSSYEQYF.